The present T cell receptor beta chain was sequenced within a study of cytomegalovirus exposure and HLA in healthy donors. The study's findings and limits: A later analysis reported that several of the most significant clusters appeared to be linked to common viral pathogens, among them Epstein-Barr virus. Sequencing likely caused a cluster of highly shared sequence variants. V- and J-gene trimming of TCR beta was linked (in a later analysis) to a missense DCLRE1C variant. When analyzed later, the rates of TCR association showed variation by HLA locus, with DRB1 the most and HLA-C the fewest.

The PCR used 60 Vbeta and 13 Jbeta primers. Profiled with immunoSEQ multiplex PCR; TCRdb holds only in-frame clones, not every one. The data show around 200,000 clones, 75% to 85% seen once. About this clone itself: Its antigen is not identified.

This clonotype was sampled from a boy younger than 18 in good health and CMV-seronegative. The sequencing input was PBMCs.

In DNA form, the CDR3 reads TGCGCCAGCAGCTTGGGAAACGGGTTGGCGACAGGGGCCGCAGATACGCAGTATTTT. This translates into CASSLGNGLATGAADTQYF. This chain connects TRBV5-1 to TRBJ2-3; 8 bases line up with TRBD1. Germline values: CDR1 SGHRS, CDR2 YFSETQ. The CDR3 loop spans 19 amino acids. Trimming at V came to 0 bases and at J to 4 bases, leaving 16 bases not matched to a gene.